This T cell receptor beta chain was retrieved from a study of tumor and adjacent non-tumor tissue in lung cancer. No cell sorting was done before RNA was extracted from the tissue. The normal lung tissue was taken more than 3 cm from the tumor edge. Donors were chemotherapy-naive, newly diagnosed lung cancer surgical patients in China, August–late 2014. The library came from three nested PCR rounds adapted from ARM-PCR protocols. In TCRdb, the multiplex PCR reads were re-called with MiXCR into one record per CDR3 protein. The sample lists tens of thousands of distinct CDR3 sequences; around three quarters were seen once. This clonotype counts as medium-sized. Its specificity is unknown. CDR1 LGHNA and CDR2 YNFKEQ come from the germline V gene. This CDR3 region has 14 residues. V was cut by 2 bases and J by 3 bases, with 11 bases left in between. Study-level findings and limits: Normal lung showed higher cumulative top 100 clone frequency than tumor. Significantly higher TCR diversity was found in tumor than normal lung.

The chain uses TRBV4-2 and TRBJ2-7, with D perhaps matching TRBD1 (5 bases). This TCR was sampled from a woman in her sixties or seventies with non-small cell lung cancer. Input material: distant non-tumor lung tissue. For the CDR3, the DNA is TGTGCCAGCAGCCAAACAACAGGAATCTACGAGCAGTACTTC. Translating gives CASSQTTGIYEQYF.